This T cell receptor beta chain was documented in a study of Graves' ophthalmopathy and Graves' hyperthyroidism. The TCR beta CDR3 regions underwent amplification from RNA transcripts. A first-round RT-PCR used HTBI primers, followed by a second-round multiplex PCR. In TCRdb, the multiplex PCR reads were re-called with MiXCR into one record per CDR3 protein. The repertoire holds about 740,000 distinct CDR3 sequences, with around 40% as singletons. Trimming took off 7 bases at V and 6 bases at J, with 21 bases between the two ends. The CDR3 runs 15 residues. Germline V lookup: CDR1 SEHNR, CDR2 FQNEAQ (reference sequence).

This chain links TRBV7-9 with TRBJ1-2, with D possibly matching TRBD1 (6 bases). Sequencing input: peripheral blood. The TCR sequence derives from an adult man with Graves' ophthalmopathy. CDR3 nucleotides: TGTGCCAGCAACGGAGGGGCGACAGGCCGAAATGGCTACACCTTC. Translated, it gives CASNGGATGRNGYTF.